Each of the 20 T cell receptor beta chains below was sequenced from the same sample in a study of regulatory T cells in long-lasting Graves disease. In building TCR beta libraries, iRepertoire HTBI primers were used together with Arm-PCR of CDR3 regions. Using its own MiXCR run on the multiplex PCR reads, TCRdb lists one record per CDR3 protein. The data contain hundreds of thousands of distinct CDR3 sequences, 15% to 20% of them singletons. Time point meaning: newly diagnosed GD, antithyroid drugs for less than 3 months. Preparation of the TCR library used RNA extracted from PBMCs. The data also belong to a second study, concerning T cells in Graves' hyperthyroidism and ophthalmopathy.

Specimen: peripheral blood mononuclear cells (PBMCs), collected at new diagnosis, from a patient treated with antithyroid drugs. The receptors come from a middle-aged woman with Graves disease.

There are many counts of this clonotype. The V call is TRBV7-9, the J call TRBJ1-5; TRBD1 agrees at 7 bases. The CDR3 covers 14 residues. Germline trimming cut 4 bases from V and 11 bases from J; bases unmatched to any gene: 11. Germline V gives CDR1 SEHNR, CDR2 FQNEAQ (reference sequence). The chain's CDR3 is CASSSLTGRGAQHF. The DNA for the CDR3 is TGTGCCAGCAGCTCCCTGACAGGGAGGGGCGCCCAGCATTTT. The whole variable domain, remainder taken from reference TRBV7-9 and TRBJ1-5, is DTGVSQNPRHKITKRGQNVTFRCDPISEHNRLYWYRQTLGQGPEFLTYFQNEAQLEKSRLLSDRFSAERPKGSFSTLEIQRTEQGDSAMYLCASSSLTGRGAQHFGDGTRLSIL.

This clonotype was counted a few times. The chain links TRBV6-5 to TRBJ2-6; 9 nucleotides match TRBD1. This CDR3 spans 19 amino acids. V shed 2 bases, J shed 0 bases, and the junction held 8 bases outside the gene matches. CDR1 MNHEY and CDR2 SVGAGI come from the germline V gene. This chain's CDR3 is CASSYPGTGLPSGANVLTF. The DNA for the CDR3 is TGTGCCAGCAGTTACCCCGGGACAGGGCTCCCCTCTGGGGCCAACGTCCTGACTTTC.

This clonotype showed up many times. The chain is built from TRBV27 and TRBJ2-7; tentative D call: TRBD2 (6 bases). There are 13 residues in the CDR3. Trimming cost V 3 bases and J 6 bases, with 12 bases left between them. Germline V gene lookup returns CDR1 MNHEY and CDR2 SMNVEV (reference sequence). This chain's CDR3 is CASSLGLASEQYF. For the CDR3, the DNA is TGTGCCAGCAGTTTGGGTCTAGCGTCCGAGCAGTACTTC.

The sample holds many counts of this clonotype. The CDR3 DNA reads TGTGCCAGCAACCTCTACGGCGAAAAACTGTTTTTT. Its protein product is CASNLYGEKLFF. V usage is TRBV6-1 and J usage is TRBJ1-4; D gene uncertain. In germline, CDR1 is MNHNS, CDR2 SASEGT. Trimming shortened V by 7 bases and J by 8 bases, and 11 bases separated the two germline ends. The CDR3 sequence is 12 residues long.

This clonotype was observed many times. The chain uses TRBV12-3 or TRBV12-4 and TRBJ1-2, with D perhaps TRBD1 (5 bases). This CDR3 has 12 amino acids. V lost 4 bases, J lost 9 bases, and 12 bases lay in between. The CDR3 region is CASSWGGESYTF. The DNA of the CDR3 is TGTGCCAGCAGTTGGGGCGGGGAGAGCTACACCTTC.

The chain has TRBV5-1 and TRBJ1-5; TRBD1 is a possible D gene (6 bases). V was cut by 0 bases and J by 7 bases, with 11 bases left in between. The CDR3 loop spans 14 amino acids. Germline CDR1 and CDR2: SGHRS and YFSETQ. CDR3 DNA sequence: TGCGCCAGCAGCTTGGAACAGGGAGGCCAGCCCCAGCATTTT. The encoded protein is CASSLEQGGQPQHF.

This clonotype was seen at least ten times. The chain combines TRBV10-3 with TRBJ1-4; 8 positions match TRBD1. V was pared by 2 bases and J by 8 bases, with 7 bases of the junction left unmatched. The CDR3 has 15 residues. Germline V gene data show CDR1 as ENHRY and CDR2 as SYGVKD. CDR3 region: CAISERGDRPEKLFF. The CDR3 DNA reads TGTGCCATCAGTGAGAGGGGGGACAGGCCGGAAAAACTGTTTTTT.

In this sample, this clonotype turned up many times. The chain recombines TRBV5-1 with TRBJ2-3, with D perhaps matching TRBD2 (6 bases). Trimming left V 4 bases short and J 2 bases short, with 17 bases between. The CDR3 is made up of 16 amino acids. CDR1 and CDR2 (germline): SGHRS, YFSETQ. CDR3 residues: CASSPFGGDLTDTQYF. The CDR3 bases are TGCGCCAGCAGCCCCTTCGGCGGGGACCTCACAGATACGCAGTATTTT.

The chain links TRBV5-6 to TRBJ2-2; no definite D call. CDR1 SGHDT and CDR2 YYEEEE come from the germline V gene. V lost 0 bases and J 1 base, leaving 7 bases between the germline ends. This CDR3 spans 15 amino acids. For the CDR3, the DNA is TGTGCCAGCAGCTTGGGTGATTTGAACACCGGGGAGCTGTTTTTT. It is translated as CASSLGDLNTGELFF. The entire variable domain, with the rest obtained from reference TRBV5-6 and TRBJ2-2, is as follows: DAGVTQSPTHLIKTRGQQVTLRCSPKSGHDTVSWYQQALGQGPQFIFQYYEEEERQRGNFPDRFSGHQFPNYSSELNVNALLLGDSALYLCASSLGDLNTGELFFGEGSRLTVL.

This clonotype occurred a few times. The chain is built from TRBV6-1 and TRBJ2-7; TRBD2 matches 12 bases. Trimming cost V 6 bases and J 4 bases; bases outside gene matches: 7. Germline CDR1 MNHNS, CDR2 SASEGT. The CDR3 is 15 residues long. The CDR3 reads CASRSSGGASYEQYF. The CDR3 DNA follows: TGTGCCAGCAGATCTAGCGGGGGGGCGTCGTACGAGCAGTACTTC.

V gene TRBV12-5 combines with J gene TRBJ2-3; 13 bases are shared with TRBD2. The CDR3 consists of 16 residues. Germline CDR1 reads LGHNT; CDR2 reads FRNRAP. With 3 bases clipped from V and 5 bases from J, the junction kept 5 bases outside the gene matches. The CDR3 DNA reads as TGTGCTAGTGGTTTACTAGCGGGGGGGCCCGGAGATACGCAGTATTTT. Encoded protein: CASGLLAGGPGDTQYF.

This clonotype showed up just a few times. CDR3 sequence (DNA): TGTGCCAGCAGTTTATATGCCTCTGGAAACACCATATATTTT. Translating it yields CASSLYASGNTIYF. This sequence joins TRBV6-5 and TRBJ1-3; no firm D call. The germline CDR1 and CDR2 sequences are MNHEY and SVGAGI. Trimming took 4 bases from V and 0 from J, leaving 7 bases between them. This CDR3 comprises 14 residues.

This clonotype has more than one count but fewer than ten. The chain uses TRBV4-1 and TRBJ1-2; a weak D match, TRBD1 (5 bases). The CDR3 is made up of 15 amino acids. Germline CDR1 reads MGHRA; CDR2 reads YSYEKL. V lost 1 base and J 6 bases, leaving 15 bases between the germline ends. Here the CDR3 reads CASSQGTGEPHGYTF. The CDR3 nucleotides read TGCGCCAGCAGCCAAGGGACGGGGGAACCTCATGGCTACACCTTC.

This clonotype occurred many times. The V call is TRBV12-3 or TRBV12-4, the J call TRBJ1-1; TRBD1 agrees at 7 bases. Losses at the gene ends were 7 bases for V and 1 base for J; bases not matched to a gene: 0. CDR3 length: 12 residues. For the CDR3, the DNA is TGTGCCAGCAACAGGGGGAACACTGAAGCTTTCTTT. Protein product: CASNRGNTEAFF.

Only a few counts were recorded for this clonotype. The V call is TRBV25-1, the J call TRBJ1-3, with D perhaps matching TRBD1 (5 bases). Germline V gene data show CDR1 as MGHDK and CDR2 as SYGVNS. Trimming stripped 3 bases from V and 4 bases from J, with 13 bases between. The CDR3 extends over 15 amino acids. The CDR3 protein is CASSDPGGPGNTIYF. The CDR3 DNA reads TGTGCCAGCAGTGACCCGGGGGGTCCGGGAAACACCATATATTTT.

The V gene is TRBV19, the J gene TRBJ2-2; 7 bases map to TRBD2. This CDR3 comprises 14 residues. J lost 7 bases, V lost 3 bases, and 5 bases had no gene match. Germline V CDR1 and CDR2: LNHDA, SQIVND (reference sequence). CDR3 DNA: TGTGCCAGTAGTATTGGCCGGGGGGACGGGGAGCTGTTTTTT. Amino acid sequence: CASSIGRGDGELFF.

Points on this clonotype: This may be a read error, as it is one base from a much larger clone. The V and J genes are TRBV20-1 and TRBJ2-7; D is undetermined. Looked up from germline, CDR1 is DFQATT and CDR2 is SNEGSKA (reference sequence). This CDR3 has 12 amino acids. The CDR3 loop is CSASAGPYGQYF. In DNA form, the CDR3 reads TGCAGTGCTAGCGCAGGACCCTACGGGCAGTACTTC.

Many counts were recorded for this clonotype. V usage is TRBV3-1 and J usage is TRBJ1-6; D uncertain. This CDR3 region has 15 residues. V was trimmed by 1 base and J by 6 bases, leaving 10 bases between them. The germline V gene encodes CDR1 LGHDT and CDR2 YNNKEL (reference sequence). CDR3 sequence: CASSQVLGPNSPLHF. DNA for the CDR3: TGTGCCAGCAGCCAAGTCTTAGGGCCTAATTCACCCCTCCACTTT.

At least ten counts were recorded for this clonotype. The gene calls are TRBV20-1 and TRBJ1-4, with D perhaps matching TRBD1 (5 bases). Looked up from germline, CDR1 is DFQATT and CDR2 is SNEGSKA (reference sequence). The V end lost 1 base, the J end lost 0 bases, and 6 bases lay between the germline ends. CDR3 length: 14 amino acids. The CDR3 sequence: CSARGGATNEKLFF. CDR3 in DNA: TGCAGTGCTAGAGGGGGGGCAACTAATGAAAAACTGTTTTTT.

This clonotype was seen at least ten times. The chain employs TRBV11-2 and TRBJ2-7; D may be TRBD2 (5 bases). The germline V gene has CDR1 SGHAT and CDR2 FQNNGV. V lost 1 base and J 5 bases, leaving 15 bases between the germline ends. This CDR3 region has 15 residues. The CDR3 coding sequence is TGTGCCAGCAGCTTAGGGATTGAAGGGAGCCACGAGCAGTACTTC. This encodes CASSLGIEGSHEQYF.